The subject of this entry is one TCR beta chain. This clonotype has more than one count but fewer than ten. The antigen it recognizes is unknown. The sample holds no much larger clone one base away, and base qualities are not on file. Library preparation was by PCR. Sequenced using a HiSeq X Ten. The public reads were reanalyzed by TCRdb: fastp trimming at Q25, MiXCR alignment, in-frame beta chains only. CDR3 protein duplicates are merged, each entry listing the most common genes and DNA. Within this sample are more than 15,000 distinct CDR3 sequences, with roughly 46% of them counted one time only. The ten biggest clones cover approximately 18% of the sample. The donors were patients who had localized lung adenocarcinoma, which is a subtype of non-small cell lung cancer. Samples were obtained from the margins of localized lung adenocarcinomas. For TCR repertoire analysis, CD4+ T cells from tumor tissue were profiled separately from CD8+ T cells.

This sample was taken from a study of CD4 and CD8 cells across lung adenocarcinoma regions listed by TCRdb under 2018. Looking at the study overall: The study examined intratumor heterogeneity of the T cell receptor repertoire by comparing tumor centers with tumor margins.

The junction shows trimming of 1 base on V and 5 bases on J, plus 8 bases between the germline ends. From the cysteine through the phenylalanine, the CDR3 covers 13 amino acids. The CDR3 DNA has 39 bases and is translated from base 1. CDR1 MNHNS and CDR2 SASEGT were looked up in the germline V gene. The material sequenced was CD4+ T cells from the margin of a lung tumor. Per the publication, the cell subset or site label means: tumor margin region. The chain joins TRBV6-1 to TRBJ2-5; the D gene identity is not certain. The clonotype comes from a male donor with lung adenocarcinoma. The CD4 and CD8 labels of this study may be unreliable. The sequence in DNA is TGTGCCAGCAGTGAAGTTCGGTGGGAGACCCAGTACTTC. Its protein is CASSEVRWETQYF.